This T cell receptor beta chain was documented in a study of T cell responses to AZD1222 COVID-19 vaccine. Whole-study findings and limits: With dominance at 160-218 and 743-854, vaccine-associated CD4 TCRs spanned spike. Repertoires were obtained only post-peak T cell response.

This clone was detected once. Antigen unknown. Libraries were prepared by immunoSEQ multiplex PCR; TCRdb keeps only in-frame clonotypes and omits some of them. The top ten clones hold around 5% of a sample with some 90,000 clones, about 89% of them seen once. CDR1 is SNHLY, CDR2 FYNNEI, per germline. The CDR3 runs to 14 residues. V lost 2 bases, J lost 3 bases, and 1 base stayed unmatched. This sample comprised peripheral blood, obtained 28 days after the second AZD1222 dose. J is TRBJ2-3 and V is TRBV2; 8 bases agree with TRBD2. The receptor was derived from an adult who received the AZD1222 COVID-19 vaccine. Here the CDR3 DNA reads TGTGCCAGCAGTGAAACTAGCGGTACAGATACGCAGTATTTT. Amino acids: CASSETSGTDTQYF.